The 29 T cell receptor beta chains below all came from one sample that was sequenced in a study of CD8 T cells in ankylosing spondylitis. TCRdb ran MiXCR on the 5' RACE reads and lists one entry per CDR3 protein. The profile shows about 240,000 distinct CDR3 sequences, about 24% of them singletons. The sample taken for sequencing was blood, either unsorted or a sorted T cell fraction (not recorded which). The receptors were sampled from a male donor with ankylosing spondylitis or in good health (not recorded which).

Many counts were recorded for this clonotype. The J gene is TRBJ1-5, the V gene TRBV6-1, with D tentatively TRBD1 (6 bases). V lost 5 bases to trimming and J lost 3 bases, with 11 bases between them. The germline V gene encodes CDR1 MNHNS and CDR2 SASEGT. This CDR3 has 14 residues. CDR3 sequence: CASSQGIVNQPQHF. The CDR3 region has the DNA TGTGCCAGCAGTCAGGGGATCGTCAATCAGCCCCAGCATTTT.

This clonotype was seen at least ten times. The V call is TRBV7-8, the J call TRBJ2-5; tentatively, D is TRBD2 (6 bases). CDR1 is SGHVS, CDR2 FQNEAQ, per germline. Trimming took off 5 bases at V and 3 bases at J, with 16 bases between the two ends. The CDR3 extends over 15 amino acids. The CDR3 region has the DNA TGTGCCAGCAGCCCCGGGGGTGTGGGGAAAGAGACCCAGTACTTC. This encodes CASSPGGVGKETQYF.

V gene TRBV3-1 combines with J gene TRBJ2-1, with 13 positions matching TRBD2. The CDR3 runs to 17 residues. Germline lookup yields CDR1 LGHDT and CDR2 YNNKEL (reference sequence). V shed 3 bases and J 7 bases; nucleotides not matched to a gene: 9. CDR3 sequence reads: CASSHRIAGLAGNEQFF. The CDR3 nucleotides read TGTGCCAGCAGCCATCGCATCGCGGGACTAGCGGGAAATGAGCAGTTCTTC.

The chain combines TRBV10-1 with TRBJ2-5; D ambiguous. The V gene's germline CDR1 is WNHNN and CDR2 SYGVQD (reference sequence). This CDR3 is 12 amino acids long. The germline V and J ends were trimmed by 9 bases and 3 bases, with 11 bases remaining between them. DNA for the CDR3: TGCGCCAGTTTCGCTCCGGAAGAGACCCAGTACTTC. Protein sequence: CASFAPEETQYF.

This chain uses TRBV10-3 with TRBJ1-1; D is ambiguous. The CDR3 is 13 residues long. The germline gives CDR1 ENHRY, CDR2 SYGVKD. Between the trimmed V and J ends, which lost 8 bases and 1 base, there was a span of 11 bases. The CDR3 spells CAISRERNTEAFF. As DNA, the CDR3 is TGTGCCATCTCGCGAGAAAGGAACACTGAAGCTTTCTTT.

The chain couples TRBV2 to TRBJ2-1; no definite D call. The germline CDR1 and CDR2 sequences are SNHLY and FYNNEI. The V and J ends lost 5 bases and 6 bases respectively, with 11 bases between them. The CDR3 sequence is 13 residues long. CDR3 amino acids: CASSLPLSNEQFF. The CDR3 bases are TGTGCCAGCAGTCTGCCCCTTAGCAATGAGCAGTTCTTC.

This clonotype was recorded at least ten times. J is TRBJ2-7 and V is TRBV29-1; perhaps TRBD1 as D (5 bases). The CDR3 spans 18 residues. CDR1 and CDR2 from the germline V gene are SQVTM and ANQGSEA. V was clipped by 4 bases and J by 5 bases, with 30 bases between them. This CDR3 is CSVVSRQTGGPGLNEQYF. As DNA, the CDR3 is TGCAGCGTTGTTAGCCGCCAGACTGGTGGTCCAGGGCTGAACGAGCAGTACTTC.

The V call is TRBV7-2, the J call TRBJ2-2; D unresolved. The CDR3 runs 13 residues. V was clipped by 1 base and J by 3 bases, with 3 bases between them. Germline V gives CDR1 SGHTA, CDR2 FQGNSA. The CDR3 sequence: CASSLDHTGELFF. CDR3 DNA: TGTGCCAGCAGCTTAGATCACACCGGGGAGCTGTTTTTT. Together with reference TRBV7-2 and TRBJ2-2, the CDR3 gives the full variable domain: GAGVSQSPSNKVTEKGKDVELRCDPISGHTALYWYRQSLGQGLEFLIYFQGNSAPDKSGLPSDRFSAERTGGSVSTLTIQRTQQEDSAVYLCASSLDHTGELFFGEGSRLTVL.

This sequence joins TRBV6-1 and TRBJ2-3; TRBD1 is a possible D gene (5 bases). CDR1 is MNHNS and CDR2 is SASEGT in the germline V gene. The length of the CDR3 is 13 residues. The V gene lost 8 bases and the J gene lost 6 bases, with 15 bases spanning the gap. This CDR3 is CASQGRAEDTQYF. The CDR3 DNA follows: TGTGCCAGCCAAGGCAGGGCGGAGGATACGCAGTATTTT.

This clonotype turned up a few times. This rearrangement joins TRBV6-1 to TRBJ2-7, with a possible D match to TRBD2 (5 bases). CDR1 and CDR2 from the germline V gene are MNHNS and SASEGT. The V gene lost 6 bases and the J gene lost 2 bases, with 17 bases spanning the gap. The CDR3 loop spans 15 amino acids. CDR3 in DNA: TGTGCCAGCAGAGACCGGACGGGAAATGCCTACGAGCAGTACTTC. Encoded protein: CASRDRTGNAYEQYF.

This clonotype was detected a few times. The chain has TRBV20-1 and TRBJ2-5; D is possibly TRBD2 (6 bases). V dropped 7 bases and J dropped 0 bases, with 6 bases sitting between them. Germline loops: CDR1 DFQATT, CDR2 SNEGSKA (reference sequence). The CDR3 contains 11 residues. DNA for the CDR3: TGCAGTGGGGGGGACCAAGAGACCCAGTACTTC. Residues: CSGGDQETQYF.

This clonotype was seen only a few times. J is TRBJ2-2 and V is TRBV20-1, with 11 bases identical to TRBD2. Germline CDR1 DFQATT, CDR2 SNEGSKA (reference sequence). The CDR3 is 15 amino acids. Unmatched junction bases numbered 4, after V lost 3 bases and J lost 4 bases. The CDR3, as DNA: TGCAGTGCTAGGGGGCTAGCGGGAGGCACCGGGGAGCTGTTTTTT. This sequence encodes CSARGLAGGTGELFF.

The V gene is TRBV6-1, the J gene TRBJ1-6, with D hard to call. The V end lost 6 bases, the J end lost 2 bases, and 8 bases lay between the germline ends. Germline V CDR1 and CDR2: MNHNS, SASEGT. The length of the CDR3 is 14 residues. The CDR3 sequence is CASRGRTYNSPLHF. The CDR3 DNA is TGTGCCAGCAGAGGGCGAACCTATAATTCACCCCTCCACTTT.

Only a few counts were recorded for this clonotype. The CDR3 loop is CSVEDIVHQETQYF. As DNA, the CDR3 is TGCAGCGTTGAAGATATCGTGCACCAAGAGACCCAGTACTTC. The rearrangement links TRBV29-1 to TRBJ2-5; the D is unclear. V was trimmed by 0 bases and J by 0 bases, leaving 8 bases between them. Germline values: CDR1 SQVTM, CDR2 ANQGSEA. CDR3 length equals 14 residues. Combining the CDR3 with reference TRBV29-1 and TRBJ2-5 gives the whole variable domain SAVISQKPSRDICQRGTSLTIQCQVDSQVTMMFWYRQQPGQSLTLIATANQGSEATYESGFVIDKFPISRPNLTFSTLTVSNMSPEDSSIYLCSVEDIVHQETQYFGPGTRLLVL.

The chain has TRBV7-2 and TRBJ2-7; weak D call: TRBD1 (5 bases). The ends were cut back, 5 bases at V and 5 bases at J, with 19 bases in the middle. Germline V lookup: CDR1 SGHTA, CDR2 FQGNSA. This CDR3 contains 15 residues. DNA for the CDR3: TGTGCCAGCAGCCCCCGGACGACAGACTCTCACGAGCAGTACTTC. This encodes CASSPRTTDSHEQYF.

V gene TRBV4-2 combines with J gene TRBJ2-7; D is possibly TRBD1 or TRBD2 (5 bases each). CDR1 is LGHNA and CDR2 is YNFKEQ in the germline V gene. V shed 4 bases and J shed 4 bases, with 17 bases lying between them. The CDR3 totals 15 residues. The CDR3 DNA reads TGTGCCAGCAGCCGCCCGGGACCAACAACTTACGAGCAGTACTTC. Residues: CASSRPGPTTYEQYF.

This clonotype came up once. A much bigger clone sits one base away, suggesting this may be a read error. V is TRBV6-5 and J is TRBJ1-2; D might be TRBD1 (6 bases). V lost 6 bases, J lost 0 bases, and 8 bases lay in between. The CDR3 has 13 amino acids. In germline, CDR1 is MNHEY, CDR2 SVGAGI. CDR3: CASRDRTNYGYTF. CDR3 bases: TGTGCCAGCAGAGACAGGACTAACTATGGCTACACCTTC.

This clonotype occurred a few times. This sequence joins TRBV5-5 and TRBJ2-7; possible D gene TRBD2, 7 bases. The CDR3 is 15 amino acids. Trimming left V 4 bases short and J 0 bases short, with 14 bases between. Per germline, CDR1 SGHKS and CDR2 YYEKEE (reference sequence). The CDR3 reads CASSLGGGSSYEQYF. CDR3 bases: TGTGCCAGCAGCCTAGGGGGGGGGAGCTCCTACGAGCAGTACTTC.

The chain employs TRBV7-6 and TRBJ2-7; TRBD1 might be the D (6 bases). This CDR3 contains 16 residues. CDR1 and CDR2 (germline): SGHVS, FNYEAQ. The V end was cut by 3 bases, the J end by 5 bases, with 20 bases between. The CDR3 bases are TGTGCCAGCAGCTTTTCCAGTGCAGGGGTCTCGGACGAGCAGTACTTC. This gives the protein CASSFSSAGVSDEQYF.

This clonotype was counted ten times or more. This chain joins TRBV20-1 and TRBJ2-3, with D possibly being TRBD1 or TRBD2 (6 bases each). This CDR3 comprises 12 residues. Germline CDR1 DFQATT, CDR2 SNEGSKA (reference sequence). Deletions cut 8 bases from V and 5 bases from J, with 14 bases between. The CDR3 protein is CSWGRGGDTQYF. CDR3 in DNA: TGCAGTTGGGGGCGGGGAGGAGATACGCAGTATTTT.

The V gene is TRBV6-5, the J gene TRBJ1-6, with no clear D. V was shortened by 4 bases and J by 9 bases, with 10 bases between the two germline ends. The germline CDR1 and CDR2 sequences are MNHEY and SVGAGI. The CDR3 length is 13 residues. The CDR3, as DNA: TGTGCCAGCAGTTTGGAGCAGCTTTCACCCCTCCACTTT. Protein product: CASSLEQLSPLHF.

This clonotype was counted many times. V and J are TRBV29-1 and TRBJ2-7; D might be TRBD2 (7 bases). Germline V gene sequence: CDR1 SQVTM, CDR2 ANQGSEA. The CDR3 has 15 residues. V lost 5 bases, J lost 3 bases, and 20 bases lay in between. The CDR3 DNA follows: TGCAGCGTTTCGGGGGTTCGGGGGGCCAACTACGAGCAGTACTTC. Its translation is CSVSGVRGANYEQYF.

This clonotype was recorded many times. The V call is TRBV6-1, the J call TRBJ2-2; D gene unclear. With 6 bases removed from V and 1 base from J, the gap between germline ends came to 12 bases. The CDR3 length is 15 residues. The germline CDR1 and CDR2 sequences are MNHNS and SASEGT. CDR3 in amino acids: CASRSWALNTGELFF. CDR3 bases: TGTGCCAGCAGGTCTTGGGCCCTGAACACCGGGGAGCTGTTTTTT.

This clonotype was recorded many times. The J gene is TRBJ2-2, the V gene TRBV20-1; perhaps TRBD1 as D (6 bases). The V end lost 6 bases, the J end lost 1 base, and 12 bases lay between the germline ends. The CDR3 runs 14 residues. Germline V lookup: CDR1 DFQATT, CDR2 SNEGSKA (reference sequence). The CDR3 DNA follows: TGCAGTGCCCCGCGCAGGGGGAACACCGGGGAGCTGTTTTTT. Its translation is CSAPRRGNTGELFF.

The rearrangement links TRBV20-1 to TRBJ2-5, with D hard to call. CDR3 length: 11 residues. Trimming removed 3 bases from V and 2 bases from J, with 4 bases in between. The germline V gene has CDR1 DFQATT and CDR2 SNEGSKA (reference sequence). The CDR3: CSASTQETQYF. The CDR3 nucleotides are TGCAGTGCTAGCACACAAGAGACCCAGTACTTC.

The gene calls are TRBV20-1 and TRBJ2-1; TRBD1 matches at 8 bases. The V segment lost 5 bases and the J segment 5 bases; nucleotides outside the gene matches: 5. This CDR3 has 13 residues. Germline CDR1 and CDR2: DFQATT and SNEGSKA (reference sequence). The CDR3 loop is CSAADRADNEQFF. The CDR3 coding sequence is TGCAGTGCTGCGGACAGGGCCGACAATGAGCAGTTCTTC.

This clonotype was detected a few times. This chain uses TRBV7-9 with TRBJ2-3; D ambiguous. CDR1 is SEHNR and CDR2 is FQNEAQ in the germline V gene (reference sequence). The CDR3 contains 16 residues. The ends were cut back, 5 bases at V and 1 base at J, with 16 bases in the middle. CDR3 region: CASSHPPGPGTDTQYF. The CDR3 nucleotides are TGTGCCAGCAGCCACCCCCCGGGTCCGGGCACAGATACGCAGTATTTT.

In this sample, this clonotype turned up many times. J is TRBJ1-4 and V is TRBV7-8; a possible D gene is TRBD1 (5 bases). V lost 7 bases, J lost 8 bases, and 17 bases lay in between. Germline CDR1 and CDR2: SGHVS and FQNEAQ. This CDR3 region has 14 residues. CDR3 sequence reads: CASKPRLGGEKLFF. CDR3 bases: TGTGCCAGCAAGCCGCGCCTGGGGGGGGAAAAACTGTTTTTT.

V and J are TRBV5-6 and TRBJ2-3; TRBD2 matches at 14 bases. CDR3 length: 20 residues. J lost 6 bases, V lost 5 bases, and 20 bases had no gene match. Germline V CDR1 and CDR2: SGHDT, YYEEEE. The CDR3 DNA sequence: TGTGCCAGCAGATCTCTGGGTGGACTAGCGGGGGGTACCCGAGTGGATACGCAGTATTTT. Translating it yields CASRSLGGLAGGTRVDTQYF.